A single sample gave rise to the 26 T cell receptor beta chains below, sequenced in a study of cytomegalovirus exposure and HLA in healthy donors. Primers for the PCR totalled 60 Vbeta and 13 Jbeta. The method was immunoSEQ multiplex PCR; TCRdb's version includes in-frame clones alone and lacks a portion of them. Its clone listing holds some 53,000 clones. The sample taken for sequencing was PBMCs. Receptors were obtained from a woman aged 55-69 years in good health and CMV-seropositive.

The chain combines TRBV7-9 with TRBJ2-7; 9 bases map to TRBD2. The CDR3 is made up of 14 amino acids. V dropped 5 bases and J dropped 4; count of bases not matched to a gene: 6. In germline, CDR1 is SEHNR, CDR2 FQNEAQ (reference sequence). The DNA for the CDR3 is TGTGCCAGCAGCCCAGCGGGGGGACCATACGAGCAGTACTTC. Translation gives CASSPAGGPYEQYF.

V usage is TRBV19 and J usage is TRBJ1-1; D is perhaps TRBD1 (6 bases). The CDR3 runs to 13 residues. Germline loops: CDR1 LNHDA, CDR2 SQIVND (reference sequence). Trimming took 7 bases from V and 4 from J, leaving 13 bases between them. The CDR3 region has the DNA TGTGCCAGTATCGCCGCAGGGGTCACTGAAGCTTTCTTT. Its protein product is CASIAAGVTEAFF. The variable domain in full, with the rest retrieved from reference TRBV19 and TRBJ1-1, is DGGITQSPKYLFRKEGQNVTLSCEQNLNHDAMYWYRQDPGQGLRLIYYSQIVNDFQKGDIAEGYSVSREKKESFPLTVTSAQKNPTAFYLCASIAAGVTEAFFGQGTRLTVV.

The chain uses TRBV14 and TRBJ1-5; 8 bases are a match to TRBD1. The junction had 1 base not matched to a gene; V was cut back by 4 bases and J by 2 bases. The CDR3 runs 14 residues. The germline gives CDR1 SGHDN, CDR2 FVKESK. CDR3 DNA sequence: TGTGCCAGCAGCCCGACAGGGGGCAATCAGCCCCAGCATTTT. It encodes CASSPTGGNQPQHF.

The J gene is TRBJ2-7, the V gene TRBV5-1; D remains ambiguous. CDR1 is SGHRS and CDR2 is YFSETQ in the germline V gene. The CDR3 runs to 13 residues. Trimming shortened V by 7 bases and J by 1 base, and 12 bases separated the two germline ends. CDR3 nucleotide sequence: TGCGCCAGCTCACAGACAAATTCCTACGAGCAGTACTTC. Amino acids: CASSQTNSYEQYF.

The genes are TRBV11-2 and TRBJ1-3; no reliable D call. This CDR3 is 16 amino acids long. From germline, CDR1 is SGHAT and CDR2 FQNNGV. V was shortened by 2 bases and J by 0 bases, with 11 bases between the two germline ends. In DNA form, the CDR3 reads TGTGCCAGCAGCTTAATCGCTCCTAGCTCTGGAAACACCATATATTTT. This encodes CASSLIAPSSGNTIYF.

V gene TRBV27 combines with J gene TRBJ2-2; D not certain. In germline, CDR1 is MNHEY, CDR2 SMNVEV (reference sequence). The CDR3 loop spans 15 amino acids. Trimming shortened V by 7 bases and J by 8 bases, and 20 bases separated the two germline ends. The CDR3 nucleotides read TGTGCCAGCACCCCAAAACCGCCCGTCCGGGGGGAGCTGTTTTTT. Amino acids: CASTPKPPVRGELFF.

The genes are TRBV7-2 and TRBJ1-5, with D perhaps matching TRBD1 (5 bases). V lost 2 bases, J lost 3 bases, and 11 bases lay in between. This CDR3 comprises 15 residues. Germline CDR1 SGHTA, CDR2 FQGNSA. DNA of the CDR3: TGTGCCAGCAGCTTAAGTCAGGGACTCAATCAGCCCCAGCATTTT. It codes for CASSLSQGLNQPQHF.

The gene calls are TRBV7-8 and TRBJ1-2; weak D call: TRBD1 (5 bases). CDR1 and CDR2 (germline): SGHVS, FQNEAQ. Trimming removed 1 base at V and 1 base at J, with 10 bases between. The CDR3 contains 15 residues. The DNA for the CDR3 is TGTGCCAGCAGCTTAGAGGCAGGGATTAACTATGGCTACACCTTC. Amino acid sequence: CASSLEAGINYGYTF.

This sequence joins TRBV5-5 and TRBJ2-7; D is unresolved. The ends were cut back, 0 bases at V and 4 bases at J, with 14 bases in the middle. The CDR3 extends over 15 amino acids. The germline CDR1 and CDR2 sequences are SGHKS and YYEKEE (reference sequence). Here the CDR3 DNA reads TGTGCCAGCAGCTTGGCCCCAGTTGGTGGTTACGAGCAGTACTTC. The encoded protein is CASSLAPVGGYEQYF.

V usage is TRBV19 and J usage is TRBJ2-3; TRBD2 agrees at 15 bases. The CDR3 length is 17 residues. The ends lost 7 bases at V and 1 base at J; junction bases unmatched: 6. Germline CDR1 is LNHDA and CDR2 is SQIVND (reference sequence). The CDR3 here is CASIRTSGGVGTDTQYF. In DNA, the CDR3 is TGTGCCAGTATTCGGACTAGCGGGGGGGTGGGCACAGATACGCAGTATTTT.

This chain joins TRBV6-5 and TRBJ2-2, with a weak D call TRBD2 (6 bases). V shed 4 bases and J shed 6 bases, with 12 bases lying between them. Looked up from germline, CDR1 is MNHEY and CDR2 is SVGAGI. This CDR3 has 14 residues. The CDR3 loop is CASSFGGEAGELFF. The CDR3 DNA reads as TGTGCCAGCAGTTTTGGCGGGGAGGCCGGGGAGCTGTTTTTT.

V gene TRBV5-4 combines with J gene TRBJ1-1; D perhaps matches TRBD1 (6 bases). The CDR3 spans 14 residues. Per germline, CDR1 SGHNT and CDR2 YYREEE (reference sequence). The V gene lost 3 bases and the J gene lost 7 bases, with 16 bases spanning the gap. CDR3: CASSSGVSSGEAFF. DNA for the CDR3: TGTGCCAGCAGCTCAGGGGTTTCGAGCGGTGAAGCTTTCTTT.

V gene TRBV29-1 combines with J gene TRBJ1-2; tentative D call: TRBD1 (5 bases). V gave up 4 bases and J gave up 7 bases, with 16 bases separating them. The CDR3 consists of 13 residues. Germline V gives CDR1 SQVTM, CDR2 ANQGSEA. The CDR3 spells CSVVGKGPAGYTF. In DNA, the CDR3 is TGCAGCGTTGTCGGAAAGGGGCCGGCTGGCTACACCTTC.

The CDR3 DNA reads as TGTGCGCCAGGGAAAGGCTACACCTTC. As protein: CAPGKGYTF. The chain has TRBV25-1 and TRBJ1-2, with D perhaps matching TRBD1 (5 bases). There are 9 residues in the CDR3. CDR1 is MGHDK and CDR2 is SYGVNS in the germline V gene.

J is TRBJ1-3 and V is TRBV28; TRBD1 might be the D (5 bases). V shed 4 bases and J shed 4 bases, with 14 bases lying between them. CDR1 is MDHEN and CDR2 is SYDVKM in the germline V gene. The CDR3 covers 15 residues. The chain's CDR3 is CASSSPGLVGNTIYF. The CDR3 DNA follows: TGTGCCAGCAGTTCGCCAGGGTTAGTAGGAAACACCATATATTTT.

The CDR3 nucleotides read TGTGCCAGCAGTGGACAGGGGTCTTATCAGCCCCAGCATTTT. Its protein is CASSGQGSYQPQHF. The chain links TRBV6-1 to TRBJ1-5; TRBD1 aligns across 8 bases. Germline trimming cut 4 bases from V and 5 bases from J; bases unmatched to any gene: 4. This CDR3 region has 14 residues. Germline V gives CDR1 MNHNS, CDR2 SASEGT.

This chain connects TRBV27 to TRBJ1-4, with 8 bases matching TRBD1. Germline V CDR1 and CDR2: MNHEY, SMNVEV (reference sequence). The trim removed 10 bases at V and 5 bases at J, leaving 6 bases unmatched. This CDR3 has 13 amino acids. The CDR3 nucleotides are TGTGCCACCTGGCACAGGGGGAATGAAAAACTGTTTTTT. Translating it yields CATWHRGNEKLFF.

This chain joins TRBV9 and TRBJ1-1; TRBD1 matches at 9 bases. Unmatched junction bases numbered 13, after V lost 0 bases and J lost 4 bases. CDR1 SGDLS and CDR2 YYNGEE come from the germline V gene. This CDR3 contains 18 residues. CDR3 sequence reads: CASSVGDRARLFGTEAFF. In DNA form, the CDR3 reads TGTGCCAGCAGCGTAGGGGACAGGGCTCGCCTATTCGGCACTGAAGCTTTCTTT.

The chain links TRBV5-6 to TRBJ1-1, with D perhaps TRBD1 (6 bases). The CDR3 is made up of 14 amino acids. Germline values: CDR1 SGHDT, CDR2 YYEEEE. The V and J ends lost 4 bases and 10 bases respectively, with 20 bases between them. The CDR3 nucleotides are TGTGCCAGCAGCCCGGAGGTGGGGGCCGGTGGAGCTTTCTTT. It encodes CASSPEVGAGGAFF.

CDR3 coding DNA: TGCAGCGCCAGGACAGGGGGGGGCACTGAAGCTTTCTTT. Its protein product is CSARTGGGTEAFF. The rearrangement joins TRBV29-1 to TRBJ1-1, with TRBD1 identical over 10 bases. The CDR3 runs to 13 residues. J lost 4 bases, V lost 7 bases, and 6 bases had no gene match. Germline lookup yields CDR1 SQVTM and CDR2 ANQGSEA.

The chain couples TRBV25-1 to TRBJ2-7; 8 bases agree with TRBD1. V lost 10 bases, J lost 3 bases, and 11 bases stayed unmatched. The CDR3 loop spans 14 amino acids. CDR1 and CDR2 (germline): MGHDK, SYGVNS. The CDR3 protein is CATQKGQGGYEQYF. Written as DNA, the CDR3 is TGTGCCACCCAGAAAGGACAGGGCGGCTACGAGCAGTACTTC.

V is TRBV7-6 and J is TRBJ2-7; TRBD1 agrees at 7 bases. Germline V gene data show CDR1 as SGHVS and CDR2 as FNYEAQ. The J segment lost 2 bases and the V segment lost 5 bases, leaving 6 bases of the junction unmatched. This CDR3 has 14 amino acids. CDR3 sequence (DNA): TGTGCCAGCAGCCACGTCCAGGGGGCCTACGAGCAGTACTTC. It codes for CASSHVQGAYEQYF. Together with reference TRBV7-6 and TRBJ2-7, the CDR3 gives the full variable domain: GAGVSQSPRYKVTKRGQDVALRCDPISGHVSLYWYRQALGQGPEFLTYFNYEAQQDKSGLPNDRFSAERPEGSISTLTIQRTEQRDSAMYRCASSHVQGAYEQYFGPGTRLTVT.

The CDR3: CASTVGLGQGAYGYTF. As DNA, the CDR3 is TGTGCCAGCACCGTTGGTCTAGGACAGGGGGCCTATGGCTACACCTTC. The V and J genes are TRBV7-9 and TRBJ1-2; 11 bases map to TRBD1. CDR1 SEHNR and CDR2 FQNEAQ come from the germline V gene (reference sequence). Losses at the gene ends were 7 bases for V and 4 bases for J; bases not matched to a gene: 11. CDR3 length equals 16 residues.

The chain couples TRBV2 to TRBJ1-1; D call uncertain. Germline assignment: CDR1 SNHLY and CDR2 FYNNEI. This CDR3 comprises 15 residues. The germline V and J ends were trimmed by 8 bases and 0 bases, with 16 bases remaining between them. The CDR3 region is CASLEADMVNTEAFF. As DNA, the CDR3 is TGTGCCAGCTTGGAGGCCGACATGGTGAACACTGAAGCTTTCTTT.

As concerns this clone: The junction departs from germline at one end; a sequencing error may be responsible. The rearrangement links TRBV4-2 to TRBJ2-5, with a weak D call TRBD2 (6 bases). Germline assignment: CDR1 LGHNA and CDR2 YNFKEQ. This CDR3 region has 15 residues. CDR3 region: CASSQEWTTQENQYF. The CDR3 DNA follows: TGTGCCAGCAGCCAAGAATGGACTACTCAAGAGAACCAGTACTTC.

The chain links TRBV29-1 to TRBJ1-1; the D is unclear. V was shortened by 6 bases and J by 3 bases, with 11 bases between the two germline ends. The CDR3 runs 12 residues. Germline-derived CDR1 and CDR2 are SQVTM and ANQGSEA. The CDR3 DNA follows: TGCAGCGTGTTTGAGGTTGACACTGAAGCTTTCTTT. It is translated as CSVFEVDTEAFF.